One sample yielded the 31 T cell receptor beta chains listed below, sequenced in a study of blood T cell repertoires in COVID-19. Here immunoSEQ multiplex PCR was the method, and the copy in TCRdb shows in-frame clones only, minus some. Counted here are under 250,000 clones, 70% to 90% occurring once; the ten biggest clones make up around 4.8%. Material: peripheral blood. The receptor set was obtained from a middle-aged woman with acute or convalescent COVID-19.

The chain joins TRBV29-1 to TRBJ1-2; possibly TRBD1 for D (5 bases). This CDR3 contains 14 residues. Germline V CDR1 and CDR2: SQVTM, ANQGSEA. Trimming shortened V by 3 bases and J by 4 bases, and 15 bases separated the two germline ends. The CDR3 protein is CSVDAAGDRYGYTF. CDR3 sequence (DNA): TGCAGCGTTGATGCGGCGGGGGACCGCTATGGCTACACCTTC.

The genes are TRBV29-1 and TRBJ1-2; 7 positions agree with TRBD1. CDR3 size: 13 residues. Germline CDR1 and CDR2: SQVTM and ANQGSEA. V was clipped by 4 bases and J by 5 bases; unmatched bases: 7. The CDR3 region has the DNA TGCAGCGTTGGGGCAGGGGGGTTTTATGGCTACACCTTC. Its translation is CSVGAGGFYGYTF. Full variable domain (outside the CDR3, taken from reference TRBV29-1 and TRBJ1-2): SAVISQKPSRDICQRGTSLTIQCQVDSQVTMMFWYRQQPGQSLTLIATANQGSEATYESGFVIDKFPISRPNLTFSTLTVSNMSPEDSSIYLCSVGAGGFYGYTFGSGTRLTVV.

This sequence joins TRBV6-6 and TRBJ1-2; 7 positions match TRBD1. V trimming: 4 bases; J trimming: 7 bases; junction bases outside the gene matches: 9. The CDR3 length is 14 residues. The germline V gene has CDR1 MNHNY and CDR2 SVGAGI (reference sequence). The CDR3 is CASSSTGRISGYTF. DNA of the CDR3: TGTGCCAGCAGTTCGACAGGGAGGATAAGTGGCTACACCTTC.

This clone was detected only once. The chain uses TRBV10-1 and TRBJ2-1, with a possible D match to TRBD2 (7 bases). CDR1 and CDR2 (germline): WNHNN, SYGVQD (reference sequence). Trimming left V 5 bases short and J 10 bases short, with 15 bases between. This CDR3 spans 13 amino acids. In DNA form, the CDR3 reads TGCGCCAGCAGTTCGGGACACGGGAGGGAGCAGTTCTTC. Translated: CASSSGHGREQFF.

This chain uses TRBV5-1 with TRBJ1-1; D not resolved. The CDR3 spans 14 residues. CDR1 is SGHRS, CDR2 YFSETQ, per germline. V was pared by 0 bases and J by 11 bases, with 17 bases between. The CDR3 here is CASSLAWRADDAFF. The DNA for the CDR3 is TGCGCCAGCAGCTTGGCCTGGAGGGCAGATGACGCTTTCTTT.

This chain joins TRBV6-5 and TRBJ2-5; D is uncertain. This CDR3 spans 13 amino acids. From germline, CDR1 is MNHEY and CDR2 SVGAGI. With 2 bases removed from V and 2 bases from J, the gap between germline ends came to 6 bases. CDR3 amino acids: CASSYDLQETQYF. CDR3 DNA: TGTGCCAGCAGTTACGACTTACAAGAGACCCAGTACTTC.

The chain carries TRBV7-7 and TRBJ1-3; 7 bases line up with TRBD1. Germline CDR1 and CDR2: SSHAT and FNYEAQ (reference sequence). Trimming at V came to 6 bases and at J to 0 bases, leaving 5 bases not matched to a gene. The CDR3 spans 15 residues. The CDR3 protein is CASSQGTVSGNTIYF. CDR3 DNA: TGTGCCAGCAGTCAAGGGACAGTCTCTGGAAACACCATATATTTT.

This sequence joins TRBV7-2 and TRBJ2-2, with 14 bases identical to TRBD2. CDR1 and CDR2 from the germline V gene are SGHTA and FQGNSA. The CDR3 extends over 17 amino acids. Unmatched junction bases numbered 8, after V lost 5 bases and J lost 6 bases. The CDR3 region is CASSQTTSGGAAGELFF. DNA for the CDR3: TGTGCCAGCAGCCAAACGACTAGCGGGGGGGCGGCCGGGGAGCTGTTTTTT.

To note about this clone: Within the sample, other DNA sequences also encode this same CDR3. The rearrangement uses TRBV3-1 (or the pseudogene TRBV3-2) and TRBJ2-2, with a weak D call TRBD1 (5 bases). This CDR3 comprises 15 residues. Looked up from germline, CDR1 is LGHDT and CDR2 is YNNKEL (reference sequence). Trimming took 4 bases from V and 1 from J, leaving 10 bases between them. Written as DNA, the CDR3 is TGTGCCAGCAGCCTGGGCACAGGGAACACCGGGGAGCTGTTTTTT. It encodes CASSLGTGNTGELFF.

V gene TRBV9 combines with J gene TRBJ2-5, with D perhaps matching TRBD1 (5 bases). The V gene's germline CDR1 is SGDLS and CDR2 YYNGEE. This CDR3 contains 11 residues. V lost 3 bases and J 9 bases, leaving 9 bases between the germline ends. The CDR3 sequence is CASSDTGPQYF. In DNA form, the CDR3 reads TGTGCCAGCAGCGACACAGGTCCCCAGTACTTC.

The chain recombines TRBV6-4 with TRBJ1-1, with D hard to call. V lost 7 bases and J lost 4, with 19 bases in between. In germline, CDR1 is MRHNA, CDR2 SNTAGT. The CDR3 contains 15 residues. The CDR3 DNA sequence: TGTGCCAGCACCTCCTGGTCGTCTACCCTCACTGAAGCTTTCTTT. Protein: CASTSWSSTLTEAFF.

This clone was observed a few times. The rearrangement joins TRBV7-2 to TRBJ2-7; 9 bases are a match to TRBD2. There are 14 residues in the CDR3. Germline V lookup: CDR1 SGHTA, CDR2 FQGNSA. The ends lost 3 bases at V and 5 bases at J; junction bases unmatched: 5. The CDR3 region has the DNA TGTGCCAGCAGCTTGGGACTAGCACAACACGAGCAGTACGTC. Its protein is CASSLGLAQHEQYV.

This chain joins TRBV9 and TRBJ2-5; TRBD2 is a possible D gene (6 bases). This CDR3 spans 15 amino acids. Between the trimmed V and J ends, which lost 4 bases and 1 base, there was a span of 14 bases. In germline, CDR1 is SGDLS, CDR2 YYNGEE. In DNA, the CDR3 is TGTGCCAGCAGCTCGGGGGAGTGGGCCCAAGAGACCCAGTACTTC. This codes for CASSSGEWAQETQYF.

The chain has TRBV13 and TRBJ1-1, with 8 bases aligning to TRBD1. Looked up from germline, CDR1 is PRHDT and CDR2 is FYEKMQ (reference sequence). V lost 3 bases to trimming and J lost 7 bases; unmatched junction nucleotides: 4. CDR3 length: 13 residues. DNA of the CDR3: TGTGCCAGCAGCTTGGCAGGGGGCAATGAAGCTTTCTTT. Translation: CASSLAGGNEAFF.

This clone was picked up a small number of times. This chain connects TRBV12-3 or TRBV12-4 to TRBJ1-2; the D gene is possibly TRBD1 (5 bases). V shed 10 bases and J shed 1 base, with 13 bases lying between them. The CDR3 is 13 residues long. CDR3 protein: CATGQQVNYGYTF. The CDR3 nucleotides read TGTGCCACGGGCCAACAGGTTAACTATGGCTACACCTTC.

V is TRBV12-5 and J is TRBJ1-6; 7 positions agree with TRBD1. The CDR3 length is 16 residues. Germline trimming cut 2 bases from V and 4 bases from J; bases unmatched to any gene: 5. CDR1 LGHNT and CDR2 FRNRAP come from the germline V gene. The CDR3 sequence is CASGLRQGGYNSPLHF. CDR3 bases: TGTGCTAGTGGTTTGAGACAGGGCGGATATAATTCACCCCTCCACTTT.

The rearrangement uses TRBV5-1 and TRBJ1-4; 9 bases line up with TRBD1. V dropped 4 bases and J dropped 8; count of bases not matched to a gene: 9. The CDR3 covers 15 residues. Germline V gene sequence: CDR1 SGHRS, CDR2 YFSETQ. Written as DNA, the CDR3 is TGCGCCAGCAGCGCTGGGACAGGGAGAGGGGAAAAACTGTTTTTT. Translated: CASSAGTGRGEKLFF. The full variable domain, with the rest looked up from reference TRBV5-1 and TRBJ1-4, is KAGVTQTPRYLIKTRGQQVTLSCSPISGHRSVSWYQQTPGQGLQFLFEYFSETQRNKGNFPGRFSGRQFSNSRSEMNVSTLELGDSALYLCASSAGTGRGEKLFFGSGTQLSVL.

This clone was picked up one time. CDR3 coding DNA: TGTGCCAGCAGCGGACAGAGCAATCAGCCCCAGCATTTT. This encodes CASSGQSNQPQHF. The rearrangement joins TRBV6-5 to TRBJ1-5; weak D call: TRBD1 (6 bases). Trimming took 6 bases from V and 1 from J, leaving 7 bases between them. The CDR3 has 13 amino acids. Germline lookup yields CDR1 MNHEY and CDR2 SVGAGI.

This chain joins TRBV5-1 and TRBJ1-1; the D gene is possibly TRBD1 (6 bases). V lost 4 bases and J 3 bases, leaving 16 bases between the germline ends. CDR1 is SGHRS and CDR2 is YFSETQ in the germline V gene. This CDR3 has 15 residues. The CDR3 DNA reads as TGCGCCAGCAGCGTAATGACAGGATGGGACACTGAAGCTTTCTTT. This sequence encodes CASSVMTGWDTEAFF.

This sequence joins TRBV7-8 and TRBJ1-6, with TRBD1 as a possible D gene (5 bases). Per germline, CDR1 SGHVS and CDR2 FQNEAQ. The CDR3 loop spans 15 amino acids. Deletions cut 2 bases from V and 8 bases from J, with 13 bases between. CDR3 protein: CASSLSSREYSPLHF. In nucleotides, the CDR3 is TGTGCCAGCAGCTTAAGTTCCAGGGAATATTCACCCCTCCACTTT.

V usage is TRBV29-1 and J usage is TRBJ1-1; 8 bases fit TRBD1. The CDR3 sequence is 13 residues long. Trimming took 7 bases from V and 6 from J; bases not matched to a gene: 10. CDR1 and CDR2 from the germline V gene are SQVTM and ANQGSEA. The CDR3 region is CSAGQGANSEAFF. The CDR3 DNA reads as TGCAGCGCAGGCCAGGGGGCAAACTCTGAAGCTTTCTTT.

This clone turned up a few times. The chain employs TRBV2 and TRBJ1-5, with D perhaps matching TRBD1 (5 bases). The germline V gene encodes CDR1 SNHLY and CDR2 FYNNEI. The length of the CDR3 is 15 residues. Trimming removed 4 bases at V and 3 bases at J, with 13 bases between. For the CDR3, the DNA is TGTGCCAGCAGTGTAGGGGTTCTTCCCAATCAGCCCCAGCATTTT. Protein product: CASSVGVLPNQPQHF.

The chain links TRBV7-9 to TRBJ1-4; no firm D call. Deletions cut 4 bases from V and 2 bases from J, with 17 bases between. The CDR3 covers 17 residues. The germline V gene encodes CDR1 SEHNR and CDR2 FQNEAQ (reference sequence). CDR3: CASSSPASRGTNEKLFF. The CDR3 DNA follows: TGTGCCAGCAGCTCCCCTGCGTCCCGGGGTACTAATGAAAAACTGTTTTTT.

J is TRBJ1-4 and V is TRBV10-3, with TRBD1 identical over 7 bases. The V gene end was trimmed by 6 bases and the J gene end by 5 bases; junction bases not matched to a gene: 3. The CDR3 extends over 13 amino acids. Germline-derived CDR1 and CDR2 are ENHRY and SYGVKD. CDR3 nucleotides: TGTGCCATCAGCCGGGACAGCAATGAAAAACTGTTTTTT. It specifies CAISRDSNEKLFF.

This chain links TRBV5-1 with TRBJ1-5; no reliable D call. Germline V CDR1 and CDR2: SGHRS, YFSETQ. V lost 4 bases and J 2 bases, leaving 10 bases between the germline ends. The CDR3 totals 14 residues. The CDR3 protein is CASSRLGGNQPQHF. Here the CDR3 DNA reads TGCGCCAGCAGCCGACTCGGGGGCAATCAGCCCCAGCATTTT.

V is TRBV5-4 and J is TRBJ1-6; D is possibly TRBD1 (5 bases). The CDR3 length is 17 residues. Trimming left V 0 bases short and J 7 bases short, with 17 bases between. Germline V CDR1 and CDR2: SGHNT, YYREEE (reference sequence). CDR3 sequence reads: CASSLAGGGTTNSPLHF. CDR3 DNA: TGTGCCAGCAGCTTGGCTGGGGGGGGGACTACCAATTCACCCCTCCACTTT.

This chain links TRBV27 with TRBJ2-5; 14 bases are a match to TRBD2. Germline V lookup: CDR1 MNHEY, CDR2 SMNVEV (reference sequence). Germline trimming cut 5 bases from V and 4 bases from J; bases unmatched to any gene: 3. The CDR3 totals 15 residues. The CDR3 DNA follows: TGTGCCAGCAGTCCAGGACTAGCGGGGGGAGAGACCCAGTACTTC. It translates to CASSPGLAGGETQYF.

CDR3 residues: CASTLGQGDSPLHF. The CDR3 nucleotides are TGTGCCAGCACCTTGGGACAGGGGGATTCACCCCTCCACTTT. J is TRBJ1-6 and V is TRBV7-9, with TRBD1 identical over 11 bases. Per germline, CDR1 SEHNR and CDR2 FQNEAQ (reference sequence). The CDR3 runs 14 residues. V shed 7 bases and J 8 bases; nucleotides not matched to a gene: 4.

This clone showed up just once. The J gene is TRBJ1-2, the V gene TRBV7-2; 11 nucleotides line up with TRBD1. With V trimmed by 5 bases and J by 6 bases, 5 bases remained unmatched. Germline V gene data show CDR1 as SGHTA and CDR2 as FQGNSA. The length of the CDR3 is 14 residues. For the CDR3, the DNA is TGTGCCAGCAGCCCGGGACAGGGGGGGCATGGCTACACCTTC. Translating gives CASSPGQGGHGYTF.

The chain employs TRBV7-8 and TRBJ1-2; D is uncertain. Germline V gives CDR1 SGHVS, CDR2 FQNEAQ. CDR3 size: 11 residues. Trimming took off 5 bases at V and 8 bases at J, with 9 bases between the two ends. CDR3 protein: CASSQSPGYTF. The CDR3 DNA reads TGTGCCAGCAGCCAGAGTCCGGGCTACACCTTC.

In its sample, this clone was seen once. This rearrangement joins TRBV29-1 to TRBJ1-5, with 8 bases that match TRBD1. J was trimmed by 3 bases and V by 4 bases; bases with no gene match: 11. Germline V gene sequence: CDR1 SQVTM, CDR2 ANQGSEA. The CDR3 spans 16 residues. Here the CDR3 DNA reads TGCAGCGTTGCCGGGACAGGCGTATTGGACAATCAGCCCCAGCATTTT. This codes for CSVAGTGVLDNQPQHF.